This T cell receptor (beta chain) was found in a study of cytomegalovirus exposure and HLA in healthy donors. General study points: A prior analysis recorded that most TCR beta V segments were productive about 87% or about 30% of the time. Using a false discovery rate of 0.05, a later analysis showed that 16,951 TCR beta sequences were associated with HLA alleles. The HLA-A and HLA-B alleles of most subjects were reportedly predicted accurately from TCR beta sequences. Later analysis identified a missense DCLRE1C variant that was linked to TCR beta V- and J-gene trimming.

Primers included in the PCR were 60 Vbeta and 13 Jbeta primers. Clones were sequenced by immunoSEQ multiplex PCR, and TCRdb holds only the in-frame ones, with some missing. This listing includes some 110,000 clones. The CDR3 is made up of 14 amino acids. V shed 7 bases and J shed 5 bases, with 17 bases lying between them. The V gene's germline CDR1 is SGHAT and CDR2 FQNNGV. Of note for this clone: Its matching antigen is unknown.

The chain combines TRBV11-2 with TRBJ2-5; maybe TRBD1 (5 bases). The TCR originated in a young man in good health and CMV-seronegative. Sequences were obtained from PBMCs. This CDR3 reads CASKIDSLGETQYF. For the CDR3, the DNA is TGTGCCAGCAAGATAGACAGCCTGGGGGAGACCCAGTACTTC.